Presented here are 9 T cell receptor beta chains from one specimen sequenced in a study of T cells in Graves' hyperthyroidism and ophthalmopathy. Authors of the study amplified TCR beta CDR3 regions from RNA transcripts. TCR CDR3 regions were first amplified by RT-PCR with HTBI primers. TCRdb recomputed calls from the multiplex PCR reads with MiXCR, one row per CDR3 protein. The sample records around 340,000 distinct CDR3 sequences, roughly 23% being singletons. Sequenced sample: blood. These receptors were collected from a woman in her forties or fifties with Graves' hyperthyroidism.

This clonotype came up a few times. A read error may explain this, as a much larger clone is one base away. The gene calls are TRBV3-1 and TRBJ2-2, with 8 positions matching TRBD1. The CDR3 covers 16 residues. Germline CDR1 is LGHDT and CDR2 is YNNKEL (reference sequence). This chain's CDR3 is CASSPRTGMNTGELLF. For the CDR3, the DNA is TGTGCCAGCAGCCCTCGGACAGGGATGAACACCGGGGAGCTGCTTTTT.

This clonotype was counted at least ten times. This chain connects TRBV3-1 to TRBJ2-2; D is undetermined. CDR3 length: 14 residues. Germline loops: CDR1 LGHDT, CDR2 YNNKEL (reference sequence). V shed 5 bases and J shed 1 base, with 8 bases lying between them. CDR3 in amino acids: CASSYDVNTGELFF. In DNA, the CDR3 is TGTGCCAGCAGCTACGACGTGAACACCGGGGAGCTGTTTTTT.

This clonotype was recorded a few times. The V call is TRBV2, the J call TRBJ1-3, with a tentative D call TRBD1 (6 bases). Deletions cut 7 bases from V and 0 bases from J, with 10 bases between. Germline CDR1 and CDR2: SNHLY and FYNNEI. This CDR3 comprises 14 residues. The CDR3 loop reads CASTGAYSGNTIYF. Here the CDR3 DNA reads TGTGCCAGCACAGGGGCCTACTCTGGAAACACCATATATTTT.

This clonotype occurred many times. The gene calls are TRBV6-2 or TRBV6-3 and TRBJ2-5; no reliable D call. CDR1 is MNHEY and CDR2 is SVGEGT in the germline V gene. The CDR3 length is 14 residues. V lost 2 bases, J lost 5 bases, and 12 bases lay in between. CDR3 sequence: CASSYGGGWETQYF. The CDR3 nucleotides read TGTGCCAGCAGTTACGGCGGTGGTTGGGAGACCCAGTACTTC.

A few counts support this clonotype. CDR3 loop: CATTRADTQYF. As DNA, the CDR3 is TGTGCCACCACCCGAGCAGATACGCAGTATTTT. The genes are TRBV10-3 and TRBJ2-3, with no clear D. Germline CDR1 and CDR2: ENHRY and SYGVKD. The CDR3 covers 11 residues. V dropped 10 bases and J dropped 4 bases, with 9 bases sitting between them.

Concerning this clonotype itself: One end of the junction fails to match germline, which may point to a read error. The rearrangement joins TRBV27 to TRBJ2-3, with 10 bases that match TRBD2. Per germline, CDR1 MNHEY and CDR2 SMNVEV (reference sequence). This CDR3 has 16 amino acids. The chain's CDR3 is CASSLEASGSGDTQYF. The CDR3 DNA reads TGCGCCAGCAGCTTGGAGGCTAGCGGGAGCGGAGATACGCAGTATTTT.

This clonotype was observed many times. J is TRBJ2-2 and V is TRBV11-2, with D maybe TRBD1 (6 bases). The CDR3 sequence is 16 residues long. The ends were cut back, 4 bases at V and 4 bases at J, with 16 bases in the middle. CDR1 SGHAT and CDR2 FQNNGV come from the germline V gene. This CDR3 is CASSSRGGSGTGELFF. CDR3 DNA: TGTGCCAGCAGCTCCCGAGGGGGAAGTGGCACCGGGGAGCTGTTTTTT.

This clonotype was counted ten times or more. The CDR3 DNA reads as TGTGCCACCTCCGACGGCTCTGGGGCCAACGTCCTGACTTTC. This sequence encodes CATSDGSGANVLTF. V gene TRBV25-1 combines with J gene TRBJ2-6; no clear D. The V and J ends lost 10 bases and 0 bases respectively, with 10 bases between them. The length of the CDR3 is 14 residues. The V gene's germline CDR1 is MGHDK and CDR2 SYGVNS.

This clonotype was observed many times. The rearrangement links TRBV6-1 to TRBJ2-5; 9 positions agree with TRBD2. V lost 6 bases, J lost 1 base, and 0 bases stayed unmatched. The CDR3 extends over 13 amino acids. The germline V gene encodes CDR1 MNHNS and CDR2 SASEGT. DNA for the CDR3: TGTGCCAGCAGGGGACTAGCCCAAGAGACCCAGTACTTC. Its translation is CASRGLAQETQYF.